Listed below are T cell receptor beta chains from one sample, sequenced in a study of cytomegalovirus exposure and HLA in healthy donors. The repertoire was sequenced with immunoSEQ multiplex PCR; TCRdb's copy has only in-frame clones and lacks some. The sample lists 50,000 to 75,000 clones, around 80% occurring once. The sample comprised PBMCs. Receptors were obtained from a woman aged 40 to 49 in good health and CMV-seronegative. CDR3s include the opening cysteine and the closing phenylalanine or tryptophan. A D gene is named only where the DNA matches it firmly. The size entry is marked missing in some rows and otherwise reads once, few, many or a size class.

V gene: TRBV18; D gene: TRBD2; J gene: TRBJ2-7; clone size: .; CDR3 DNA: TGTGCCAGCTCACAGACCTCGGGGGGGCCCTACGAGCAGTACTTC; CDR3 protein: CASSQTSGGPYEQYF
V gene: TRBV27; D gene: TRBD2; J gene: TRBJ2-3; clone size: .; CDR3 DNA: TGTGCCAGCAGTTCCCTAGCGGGAGGGCCAAGTGATACGCAGTATTTT; CDR3 protein: CASSSLAGGPSDTQYF
V gene: TRBV10-3; D gene: TRBD1; J gene: TRBJ2-7; clone size: once; CDR3 DNA: TGTGCCATCAGCGCCGGGACAGGGAGCTACGAGCAGTACTTC; CDR3 protein: CAISAGTGSYEQYF
V gene: TRBV4-3; D gene: TRBD2; J gene: TRBJ2-1; clone size: few; CDR3 DNA: TGCGCCAGCAGCCCCAGGGCCGGGACTAGCGGTTACAATGAGCAGTTCTTC; CDR3 protein: CASSPRAGTSGYNEQFF
V gene: TRBV9; D gene: .; J gene: TRBJ1-2; clone size: .; CDR3 DNA: TGTGCCAGCAGCCAGGCCTCCGACTATGGCTACACCTTC; CDR3 protein: CASSQASDYGYTF
V gene: TRBV7-2; D gene: TRBD2; J gene: TRBJ2-1; clone size: once; CDR3 DNA: TGTGCCAGCAGCTTCTCGGGACTAGCGGGAGGTTCGCAGCAGTTCTTC; CDR3 protein: CASSFSGLAGGSQQFF
V gene: TRBV30; D gene: .; J gene: TRBJ1-3; clone size: .; CDR3 DNA: TGTGCCTGGAGTGTCGGAGCTGGAAACACCATATATTTT; CDR3 protein: CAWSVGAGNTIYF
V gene: TRBV19; D gene: .; J gene: TRBJ2-3; clone size: .; CDR3 DNA: TGTGCCAGTAGTCCCCGCGCGACAGATACGCAGTATTTT; CDR3 protein: CASSPRATDTQYF
V gene: TRBV28; D gene: TRBD1; J gene: TRBJ2-2; clone size: .; CDR3 DNA: TGTGCCAGCAGTCGCCCACGGACAGGGGTCTTGGCCGGGGAGCTGTTTTTT; CDR3 protein: CASSRPRTGVLAGELFF
V gene: TRBV5-4; D gene: TRBD2; J gene: TRBJ2-5; clone size: few; CDR3 DNA: TGTGCCAGCAGCTTAGGGACTAGCGGCCAGACCCAGTACTTC; CDR3 protein: CASSLGTSGQTQYF
V gene: TRBV5-1; D gene: TRBD1; J gene: TRBJ1-2; clone size: .; CDR3 DNA: TGCGCCAGCAGCTTTGGGACAGGGGACTATGGCTACACCTTC; CDR3 protein: CASSFGTGDYGYTF
V gene: TRBV9; D gene: .; J gene: TRBJ2-7; clone size: .; CDR3 DNA: TGTGCCAGCAGCGTAGGGCTGGCGGTTGGCACCTACGAGCAGTACTTC; CDR3 protein: CASSVGLAVGTYEQYF
V gene: TRBV7-9; D gene: TRBD2; J gene: TRBJ2-2; clone size: .; CDR3 DNA: TGTGCCAGCAGCTTAGCTAGCGGGAGGGCCGGGGAGCTGTTTTTT; CDR3 protein: CASSLASGRAGELFF
V gene: TRBV18; D gene: TRBD1; J gene: TRBJ2-2; clone size: .; CDR3 DNA: TGTGCCAGCTCAACGGGGGACAGGGTAACCGGGGAGCTGTTTTTT; CDR3 protein: CASSTGDRVTGELFF
V gene: TRBV29-1; D gene: TRBD2; J gene: TRBJ2-1; clone size: .; CDR3 DNA: TGCAGCGTCTCGTTTACTAGCGGGAGGGCCCGAGAGCAGTTCTTC; CDR3 protein: CSVSFTSGRAREQFF
V gene: TRBV5-1; D gene: TRBD2; J gene: TRBJ2-1; clone size: few; CDR3 DNA: TGCGCCAGCAGCACGGGACTAGCGGGAGTCAGTGAGCAGTTCTTC; CDR3 protein: CASSTGLAGVSEQFF
V gene: TRBV6-1; D gene: TRBD1; J gene: TRBJ1-5; clone size: few; CDR3 DNA: TGTGCCAGCACAGGGGGAATCGGTCAGCCCCAGCATTTT; CDR3 protein: CASTGGIGQPQHF
V gene: TRBV25-1; D gene: .; J gene: TRBJ1-5; clone size: few; CDR3 DNA: TGTGCCAGCAGTGCAGGGAATCAGCCCCAGCATTTT; CDR3 protein: CASSAGNQPQHF
V gene: TRBV27; D gene: TRBD1; J gene: TRBJ2-7; clone size: .; CDR3 DNA: TGTGCCAGCAGCTACCGGCGGACAGGGAACGAGCAGTACTTC; CDR3 protein: CASSYRRTGNEQYF
V gene: TRBV21-1; D gene: .; J gene: TRBJ2-2; clone size: .; CDR3 DNA: TGTGCCAGCAGAGGAGACAGGGGGCCTTCGAACACCGGGGAGCTGTTTTTT; CDR3 protein: CASRGDRGPSNTGELFF
V gene: TRBV7-3; D gene: TRBD2; J gene: TRBJ2-5; clone size: .; CDR3 DNA: TGTGCCAGCAGCTTTTATTCCCCCGGGAGGGGTAGGACAGAGACCCAGTACTTC; CDR3 protein: CASSFYSPGRGRTETQYF
V gene: TRBV5-1; D gene: TRBD2; J gene: TRBJ2-3; clone size: few; CDR3 DNA: TGCGCCAGCAGCGTCGGGACTAGCGGCAACACAGATACGCAGTATTTT; CDR3 protein: CASSVGTSGNTDTQYF
V gene: TRBV28; D gene: .; J gene: TRBJ2-5; clone size: .; CDR3 DNA: TGTGCCAGCAGGAGGGGACTTCAAGAGACCCAGTACTTC; CDR3 protein: CASRRGLQETQYF
V gene: TRBV27; D gene: TRBD2; J gene: TRBJ2-7; clone size: .; CDR3 DNA: TGTGCCAGCAGTCCACGGACTAGCGGGAGGGCTTCGTACGAGCAGTACTTC; CDR3 protein: CASSPRTSGRASYEQYF
V gene: TRBV7-6; D gene: .; J gene: TRBJ2-5; clone size: .; CDR3 DNA: TGTGCCAGCAGCCCGACCGTCATGGGTCGGGGAGAGACCCAGTACTTC; CDR3 protein: CASSPTVMGRGETQYF
V gene: TRBV10-3; D gene: TRBD1; J gene: TRBJ2-7; clone size: .; CDR3 DNA: TGTGCCATCAGAGACGGACAGGGAACCTCCTACGAGCAGTACTTC; CDR3 protein: CAIRDGQGTSYEQYF
V gene: TRBV28; D gene: TRBD1; J gene: TRBJ1-2; clone size: .; CDR3 DNA: TGTGCCAGCAGTTCCGGACAGGGCCTAGTCGATGGCTACACCTTC; CDR3 protein: CASSSGQGLVDGYTF
V gene: TRBV9; D gene: TRBD1; J gene: TRBJ1-2; clone size: once; CDR3 DNA: TGTGCCAGCAGCCCCCTGGGACAGGGGGCGATCGGCTACACCTTC; CDR3 protein: CASSPLGQGAIGYTF
V gene: TRBV10-3; D gene: .; J gene: TRBJ2-3; clone size: .; CDR3 DNA: TGTGCCATCAGTGAGCCTAGGAGCGGAGAAGATACGCAGTATTTT; CDR3 protein: CAISEPRSGEDTQYF
V gene: TRBV7-9; D gene: TRBD1; J gene: TRBJ1-3; clone size: .; CDR3 DNA: TGTGCCAGCAGCACCGGGACAGTTGGAAACACCATATATTTT; CDR3 protein: CASSTGTVGNTIYF
V gene: TRBV4-1; D gene: .; J gene: TRBJ2-7; clone size: .; CDR3 DNA: TGCGCCAGCAGCCAAGGTGCGGCAGCGGCTACCTACGAGCAGTACTTC; CDR3 protein: CASSQGAAAATYEQYF